This T cell receptor beta chain was recovered during a study of T cell repertoires in cytomegalovirus infection. Overall study context: Both CMV infection and a matching HLA type were indicated by public TCR beta signatures. Findings and caveats of the study: CMV carriers having the relevant HLA were flagged by cumulative public TCR beta family frequency.

The CDR3 is made up of 14 amino acids. J was trimmed by 6 bases and V by 6 bases; bases with no gene match: 8. Germline-derived CDR1 and CDR2 are SGHVS and FQNEAQ. TCRdb used MiXCR to reprocess the reads, holding one entry per CDR3 protein. This sample has almost 550,000 distinct CDR3 sequences, with approximately 15% found just once. This clonotype was observed at least ten times. The target antigen is unknown. The chain links TRBV7-8 to TRBJ1-5; TRBD1 matches 7 bases. The specimen was CD8+ T cells from PBMCs. The TCR comes from a human donor in good health (CMV status not recorded). Some clones in this sample may be carry-over from other donors' samples. For the CDR3, the DNA is TGTGCCAGCAGGCCAAACAGGGGTACTCAGCCCCAGCATTTT. As protein: CASRPNRGTQPQHF.